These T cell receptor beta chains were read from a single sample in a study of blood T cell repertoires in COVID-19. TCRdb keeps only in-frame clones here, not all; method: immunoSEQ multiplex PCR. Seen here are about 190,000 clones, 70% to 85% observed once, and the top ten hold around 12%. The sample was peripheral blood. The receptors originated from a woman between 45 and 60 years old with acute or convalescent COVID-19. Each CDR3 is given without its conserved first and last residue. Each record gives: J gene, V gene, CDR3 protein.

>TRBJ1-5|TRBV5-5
ASSPSGAVNQPQH
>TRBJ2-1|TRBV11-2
ASRPRTSGGSSYNEQF
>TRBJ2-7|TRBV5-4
ASSLTGAFEQY
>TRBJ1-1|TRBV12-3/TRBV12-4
ASSSPADTEAF
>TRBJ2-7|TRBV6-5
ASRRGQESYEQY
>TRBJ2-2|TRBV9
ASSPGKGGELF
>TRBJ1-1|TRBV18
ASSPVLTEAF
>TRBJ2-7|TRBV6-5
ASKREGLYEQY
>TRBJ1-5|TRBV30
AWSPDRGSQPQH
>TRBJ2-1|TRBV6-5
ASSYASGNEQF
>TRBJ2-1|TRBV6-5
ATLRTYEQF
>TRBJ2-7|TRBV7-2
ASSLALGTRGEQY
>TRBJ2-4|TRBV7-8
ASSPASGYKNIQY
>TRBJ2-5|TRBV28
ASSPSGTGGEETQY
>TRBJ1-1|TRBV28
ASSFTGGHTEAF
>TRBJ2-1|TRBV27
ASSFLPTGTSGDEQF
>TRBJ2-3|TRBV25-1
ASSEYAPGSTDTQY
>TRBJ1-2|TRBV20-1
SATDRSGGYT
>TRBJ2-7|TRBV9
ASSVARQGNEQY
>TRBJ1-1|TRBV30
AWSSRPGVAF
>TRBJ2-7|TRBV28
ASSPSGRAVNEQY
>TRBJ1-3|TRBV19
ASRPGTVSGNTIY
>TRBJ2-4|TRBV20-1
SASGQSRNIQY
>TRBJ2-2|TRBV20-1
SASYYYTGELF
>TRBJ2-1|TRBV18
ASSPRLQSSYNEQF
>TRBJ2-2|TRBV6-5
ASSYSTGGPRELF
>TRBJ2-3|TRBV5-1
ASSPGGPSLTDTQY
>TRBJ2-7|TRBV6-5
ASTRDRGHYEQY
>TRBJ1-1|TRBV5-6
ASSPNTGFSTEAF
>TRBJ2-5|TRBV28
ASRTPSLWETQY
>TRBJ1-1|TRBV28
ASSSPQGAKVTEAF
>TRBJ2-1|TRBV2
ASSLVAGAYNEQF
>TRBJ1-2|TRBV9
ASSEGDRDYYGYT
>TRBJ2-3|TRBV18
ASSPRGPRASGRADTQY
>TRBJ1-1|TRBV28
ASSWKGLGAF
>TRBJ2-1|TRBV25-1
ASSEEGGDLYNEQF
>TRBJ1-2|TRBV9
ASTPGGRTIYGYT